This T cell receptor beta chain was sequenced in a study of T cell responses to AZD1222 COVID-19 vaccine. Regarding the study as a whole: Spike-specific TCR breadth and depth were elevated following two AZD1222 doses.

As for this clone: Its antigen remains unidentified.

Germline V gene data show CDR1 as SGDLS and CDR2 as YYNGEE. The CDR3 contains 15 residues. Germline trimming cut 3 bases from V and 6 bases from J; bases unmatched to any gene: 4. The method was immunoSEQ multiplex PCR; TCRdb's version includes in-frame clones alone and lacks a portion of them. Of around 50,000 clones listed, around 80% are singletons. This clonotype was obtained from an adult in good health. Sample: peripheral blood, taken on day 0 of AZD1222 vaccination. This chain links TRBV9 with TRBJ1-6; 9 nucleotides align to TRBD1. CDR3 in DNA: TGTGCCAGCAGCGCTGCGGGACAGGGTAATTCACCCCTCCACTTT. It specifies CASSAAGQGNSPLHF.